This TCR beta chain was identified during a study of human T cells and chemical hapten exposure. Study-level points and caveats: Against controls, expanded TCRs gave rise to significantly more large CDR3 similarity clusters. DPC sensitization left the count of TCRs above 1 in 1000 unchanged.

Specified time point: patch test 2, 6 weeks after DPC sensitization. Treatment indicated: therapeutic diphenylcyclopropenone sensitization with weekly scalp DPC. Each cDNA molecule in the library carried unique molecular identifiers. One entry per CDR3 protein, called by TCRdb with MiXCR from the RACE reads. Among about 80,000 distinct CDR3 sequences listed, around 10% were seen once. Worth noting for this clonotype: Its antigen is still unknown.

CDR1 and CDR2 (germline): KGHSH, LQKENI. Losses at the gene ends were 2 bases for V and 6 bases for J; bases not matched to a gene: 7. This CDR3 region has 15 residues. Sequences were derived from whole blood, sampled in connection with sensitization to the hapten diphenylcyclopropenone (DPC). The TCR comes from a man younger than 30 with alopecia areata. Some clones in this sample may be carry-over from other donors' samples. The V call is TRBV18, the J call TRBJ1-5, with 7 nucleotides matching TRBD1. The DNA of the CDR3 is TGTGCCAGCTCACCATTACAGGGGCCGGGTCAGCCCCAGCATTTT. It specifies CASSPLQGPGQPQHF.